This TCR beta chain came from a study of a mutant IDH1 vaccine in newly diagnosed glioma. Turning to the study itself: First vaccine doses came 4-6 weeks after radiotherapy alone, or with temozolomide cycles.

V was trimmed by 6 bases and J by 3 bases, leaving 11 bases between them. The CDR3 totals 13 residues. Germline V gene lookup returns CDR1 MDHEN and CDR2 SYDVKM. Time point indicated: week 11, during vaccination. A 20-mer mutant IDH1 peptide at 300 ug was injected subcutaneously with topical imiquimod. Donor diagnoses consisted of new WHO grade 3 or 4 IDH1-mutant, ATRX-lost astrocytomas. To note about this clone: The antigen remains unidentified.

Assay: immunoSEQ multiplex PCR; the TCRdb copy retains only in-frame clones and omits some. The sample records roughly 30,000 clones, around 78% being singletons. The chain employs TRBV28 and TRBJ1-1, with D unclear. This sequence was found in a man aged 25-45 years with glioma. The starting material was PBMCs, obtained from a glioma patient whose treatment included an IDH1 peptide vaccine. CDR3 in DNA: TGTGCCAGCAGGTTTATAATGGACACTGAAGCTTTCTTT. Translated, it gives CASRFIMDTEAFF.